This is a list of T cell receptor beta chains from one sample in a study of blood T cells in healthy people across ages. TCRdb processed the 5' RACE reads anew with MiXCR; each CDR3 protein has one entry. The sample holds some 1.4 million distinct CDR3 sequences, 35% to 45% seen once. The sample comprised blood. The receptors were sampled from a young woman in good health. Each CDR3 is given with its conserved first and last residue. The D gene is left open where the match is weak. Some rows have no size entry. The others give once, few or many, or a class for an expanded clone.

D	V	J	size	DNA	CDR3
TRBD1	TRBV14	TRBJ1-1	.	TGTGCCAGCACCCTCTTGACGGGACAGGGCAACACTGAAGCTTTCTTT	CASTLLTGQGNTEAFF
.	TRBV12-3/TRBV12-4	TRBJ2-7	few	TGTGCCAGCAGTTTACTTCATCACGAGCAGTACTTC	CASSLLHHEQYF
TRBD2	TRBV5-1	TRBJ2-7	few	TGCGCCAGCAGCTCCCTAGCGGGGGCGCCAAGCTCCTACGAGCAGTACTTC	CASSSLAGAPSSYEQYF
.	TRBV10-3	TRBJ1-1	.	TGTGCCATCAGGGATGTAACCGGGACCAGCACTGAAGCTTTCTTT	CAIRDVTGTSTEAFF
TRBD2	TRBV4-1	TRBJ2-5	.	TGCGCCAGCAGCCAAGAGGGCGGGCTAGCGGGGATCCAAGAGACCCAGTACTTC	CASSQEGGLAGIQETQYF
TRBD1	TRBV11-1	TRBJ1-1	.	TGTGCCAACAGCTGGACAGGGCTACAAGGGCTGGCTTTCTTT	CANSWTGLQGLAFF
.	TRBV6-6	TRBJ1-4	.	TGTGCCTGCAGCCAACTTCGGGACCCAACTAATGAAAAACTGTTTTTT	CACSQLRDPTNEKLFF
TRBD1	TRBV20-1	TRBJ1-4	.	TGCAGTGCAACATGGACAGGGGGTGACGATGAAAAACTGTTTTTT	CSATWTGGDDEKLFF
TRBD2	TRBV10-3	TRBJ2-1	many	TGTGCCATCCGCGGGACTAGCGGGATCCAATACAATGAGCAGTTCTTC	CAIRGTSGIQYNEQFF
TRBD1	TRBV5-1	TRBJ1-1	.	TGCGCCAGCAGCTTTGCGACAGGGTCGAACACTGAAGCTTTCTTT	CASSFATGSNTEAFF
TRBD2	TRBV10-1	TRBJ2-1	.	TGCGCCAGCAACCCCGGACTAGCGGGGCACAATGAGCAGTTCTTC	CASNPGLAGHNEQFF
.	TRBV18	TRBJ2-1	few	TGTGCCAGCTCACCAAGTTCGACCTACAATGAGCAGTTCTTC	CASSPSSTYNEQFF
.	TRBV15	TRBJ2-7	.	TGTGCCACCAGCAGAGATCCGATTTCGAGGAACGAGCAGTACTTC	CATSRDPISRNEQYF
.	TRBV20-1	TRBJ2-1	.	TGCAGTGCTGGTCTCGGGACGGTAGCCTACAATGAGCAGTTCTTC	CSAGLGTVAYNEQFF
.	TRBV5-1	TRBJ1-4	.	TGCGCCAGCAGCTTGGGGTACGGGGGTTCTGCAACTAATGAAAAACTGTTTTTT	CASSLGYGGSATNEKLFF
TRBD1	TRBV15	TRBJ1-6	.	TGTGCCACCAGCCGGGACAGCAGCTCCTATAATTCACCCCTCCACTTT	CATSRDSSSYNSPLHF
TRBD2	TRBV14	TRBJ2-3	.	TGTGCCAGCAGCCAGAAAACCGCCGGGACTAGCGGGTTTGGGCATACGCAGTATTTT	CASSQKTAGTSGFGHTQYF
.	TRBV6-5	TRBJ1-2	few	TGTGCCAGCAGTTACCGACAGAGTTATGGCTACACCTTC	CASSYRQSYGYTF
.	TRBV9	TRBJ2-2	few	TGTGCCAGCAGCGTAGGGTGGAGAAGAACGGGGGACACCGGGGAGCTGTTTTTT	CASSVGWRRTGDTGELFF
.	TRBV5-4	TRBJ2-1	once	TGTGCCAGCAGCTTGACGGGGGAATACAATGAGCAGTTCTTC	CASSLTGEYNEQFF
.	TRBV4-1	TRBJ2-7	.	TGCGCCAGCAGCCAAGACCCGGGGGAGCAGTACTTC	CASSQDPGEQYF